This T cell receptor beta chain originates from a study of cytotoxic CD8 clonotypes in ibrutinib-treated CLL. For the study at large: Among patients, roughly 25 responded partially and 2 completely; around 15 then stayed remitted and some twelve progressed after median roughly 73 months. Findings and limits, study-wide: Baseline levels of clonality went above those of age-matched healthy donors and moved with circulating CD8+ T-cell counts.

Germline CDR1 is SGHTA and CDR2 is FQGNSA. This CDR3 region has 13 residues. V gave up 3 bases and J gave up 7 bases; unmatched junction bases: 3. With regard to this clone: Its specificity is unknown.

Profiled with immunoSEQ multiplex PCR; TCRdb holds only in-frame clones, not every one. The table shows hundreds of thousands of clones, with roughly 70% occurring only once. This specimen was PBMCs, taken after 24 months of ibrutinib treatment. The chain uses TRBV7-2 and TRBJ2-7; 10 bases agree with TRBD2. The sequence was obtained from a human donor with chronic lymphocytic leukemia. The CDR3 coding sequence is TGTGCCAGCAGCTTCCGGACTAGCGGAGAGCAGTACTTC. This encodes CASSFRTSGEQYF.